This TCR beta chain comes out of a study of cytomegalovirus exposure and HLA in healthy donors. Broader study findings: Highest at DRB1 and lowest at HLA-C, TCR association rates differed among HLA loci in a later analysis. An Asian-associated ancestry cluster reportedly showed fewer N-insertions than the approximately 690-donor mean in a later analysis. Researchers reported in a later analysis that common viral pathogens appeared linked to several top clusters.

Germline V gene sequence: CDR1 MDHEN, CDR2 SYDVKM. With 5 bases clipped from V and 9 bases from J, the junction kept 8 bases outside the gene matches. This CDR3 has 15 residues. The PCR was carried out with 60 Vbeta primers and 13 Jbeta primers. Profiled with immunoSEQ multiplex PCR; TCRdb holds only in-frame clones, not every one. This sample yields about 110,000 clones, of which around three quarters are seen a single time; roughly 1.3% belongs to the top ten. Worth noting for this clone: The antigen is undetermined.

This TCR was sampled from a woman in her twenties or thirties in good health and CMV-seronegative. V is TRBV28 and J is TRBJ1-4; TRBD1 matches at 11 bases. The material sequenced was PBMCs. The CDR3 region is CASSPSGTGGQKLFF. DNA of the CDR3: TGTGCCAGCAGTCCATCCGGGACAGGGGGTCAAAAACTGTTTTTT.